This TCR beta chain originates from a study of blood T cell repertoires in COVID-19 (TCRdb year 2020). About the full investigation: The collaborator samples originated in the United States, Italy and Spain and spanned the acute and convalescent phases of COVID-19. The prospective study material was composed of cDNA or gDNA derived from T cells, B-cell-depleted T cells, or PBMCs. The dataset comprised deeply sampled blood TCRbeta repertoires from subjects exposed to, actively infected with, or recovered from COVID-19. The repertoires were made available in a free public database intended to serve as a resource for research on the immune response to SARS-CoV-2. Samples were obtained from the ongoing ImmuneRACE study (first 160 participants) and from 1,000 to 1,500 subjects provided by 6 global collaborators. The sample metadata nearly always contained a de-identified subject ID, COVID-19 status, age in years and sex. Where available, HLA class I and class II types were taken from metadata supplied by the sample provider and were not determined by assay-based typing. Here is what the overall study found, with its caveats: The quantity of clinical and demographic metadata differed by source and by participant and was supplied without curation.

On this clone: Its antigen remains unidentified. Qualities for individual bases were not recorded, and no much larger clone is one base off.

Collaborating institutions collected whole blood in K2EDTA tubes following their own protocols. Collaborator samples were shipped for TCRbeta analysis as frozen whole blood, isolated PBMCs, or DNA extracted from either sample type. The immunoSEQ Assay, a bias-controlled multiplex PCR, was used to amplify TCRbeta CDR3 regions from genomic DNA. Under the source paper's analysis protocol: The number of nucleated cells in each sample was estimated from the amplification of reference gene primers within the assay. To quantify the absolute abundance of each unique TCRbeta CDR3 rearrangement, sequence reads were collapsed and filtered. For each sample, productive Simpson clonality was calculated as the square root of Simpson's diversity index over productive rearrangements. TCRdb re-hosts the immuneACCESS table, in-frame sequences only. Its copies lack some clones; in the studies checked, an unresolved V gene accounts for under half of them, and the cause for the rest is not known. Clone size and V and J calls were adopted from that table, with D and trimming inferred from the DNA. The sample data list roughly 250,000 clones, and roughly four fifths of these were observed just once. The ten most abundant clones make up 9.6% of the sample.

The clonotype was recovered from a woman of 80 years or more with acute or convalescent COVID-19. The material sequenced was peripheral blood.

At the DNA level, the sequence is TGCGCCAGCAGCTTGGTTGGACAGGGGGCTTACGAGCAGTACTTC. Its protein reads: CASSLVGQGAYEQYF. This sequence uses TRBV5-1 and TRBJ2-7; 11 of the junction bases match TRBD1. Looking up the germline V gene yields CDR1 SGHRS and CDR2 YFSETQ. Trimming removed 0 bases from V and 4 bases from J; the gene matches leave 3 bases unexplained. The CDR3 spans 15 residues, from the cysteine through the phenylalanine. Only CDR3 DNA remains: 45 bases, in frame from the first base.